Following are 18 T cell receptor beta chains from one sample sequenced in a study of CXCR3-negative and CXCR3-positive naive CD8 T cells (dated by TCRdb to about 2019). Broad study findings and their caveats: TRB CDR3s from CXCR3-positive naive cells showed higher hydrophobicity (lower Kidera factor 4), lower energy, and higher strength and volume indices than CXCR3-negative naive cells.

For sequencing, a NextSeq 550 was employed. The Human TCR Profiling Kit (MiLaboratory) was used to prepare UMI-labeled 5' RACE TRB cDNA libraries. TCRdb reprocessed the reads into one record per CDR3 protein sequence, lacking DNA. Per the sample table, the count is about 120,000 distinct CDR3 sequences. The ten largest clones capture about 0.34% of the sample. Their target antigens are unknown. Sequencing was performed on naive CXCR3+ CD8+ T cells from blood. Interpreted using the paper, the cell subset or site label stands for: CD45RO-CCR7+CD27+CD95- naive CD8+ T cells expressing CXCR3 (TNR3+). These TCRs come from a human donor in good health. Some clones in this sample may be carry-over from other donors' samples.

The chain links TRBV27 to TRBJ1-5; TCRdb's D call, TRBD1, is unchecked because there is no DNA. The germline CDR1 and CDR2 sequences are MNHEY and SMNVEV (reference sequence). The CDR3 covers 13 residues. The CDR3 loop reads CASSLGQRQPQHF.

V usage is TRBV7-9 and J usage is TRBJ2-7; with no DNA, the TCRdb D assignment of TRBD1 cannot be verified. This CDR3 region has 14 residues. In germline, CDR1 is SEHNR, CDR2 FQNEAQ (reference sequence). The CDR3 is CASRDDRDIHEQYF.

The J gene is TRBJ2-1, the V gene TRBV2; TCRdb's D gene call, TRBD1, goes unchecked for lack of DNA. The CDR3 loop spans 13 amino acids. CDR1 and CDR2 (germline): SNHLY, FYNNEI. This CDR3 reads CASPGQGNNEQFF. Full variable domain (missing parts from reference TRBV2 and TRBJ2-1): EPEVTQTPSHQVTQMGQEVILRCVPISNHLYFYWYRQILGQKVEFLVSFYNNEISEKSEIFDDQFSVERPDGSNFTLKIRSTKLEDSAMYFCASPGQGNNEQFFGPGTRLTVL.

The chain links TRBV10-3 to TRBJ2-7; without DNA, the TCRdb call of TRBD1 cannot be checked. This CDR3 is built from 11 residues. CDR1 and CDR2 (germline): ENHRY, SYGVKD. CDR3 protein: CAISEGTGEYF.

The CDR3 is CASSLLGGIQETQYF. This chain connects TRBV28 to TRBJ2-5; TCRdb's D gene call, TRBD1, goes unchecked for lack of DNA. Germline-derived CDR1 and CDR2 are MDHEN and SYDVKM. The CDR3 contains 15 residues.

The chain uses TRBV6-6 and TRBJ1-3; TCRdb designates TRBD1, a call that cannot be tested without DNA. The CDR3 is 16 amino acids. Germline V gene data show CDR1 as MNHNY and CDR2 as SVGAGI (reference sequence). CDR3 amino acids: CASSSQFQGPGNTIYF.

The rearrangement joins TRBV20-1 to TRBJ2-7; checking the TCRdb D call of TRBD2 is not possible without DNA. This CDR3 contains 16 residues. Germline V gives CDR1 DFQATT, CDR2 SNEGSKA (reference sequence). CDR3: CSARGGDSGTFYEQYF.

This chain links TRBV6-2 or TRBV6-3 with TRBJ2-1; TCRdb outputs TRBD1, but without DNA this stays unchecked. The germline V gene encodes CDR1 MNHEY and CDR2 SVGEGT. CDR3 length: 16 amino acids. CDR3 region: CASSYLRGTPGNEPFF.

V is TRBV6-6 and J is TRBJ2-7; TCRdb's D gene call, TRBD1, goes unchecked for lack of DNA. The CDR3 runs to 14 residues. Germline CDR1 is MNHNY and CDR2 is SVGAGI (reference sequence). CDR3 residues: CASKDGTGYDEQYF.

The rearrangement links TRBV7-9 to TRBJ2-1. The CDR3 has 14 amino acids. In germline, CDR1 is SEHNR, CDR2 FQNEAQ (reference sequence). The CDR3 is CASSLATALDEQFF. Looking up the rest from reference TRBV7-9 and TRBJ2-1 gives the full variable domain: DTGVSQNPRHKITKRGQNVTFRCDPISEHNRLYWYRQTLGQGPEFLTYFQNEAQLEKSRLLSDRFSAERPKGSFSTLEIQRTEQGDSAMYLCASSLATALDEQFFGPGTRLTVL.

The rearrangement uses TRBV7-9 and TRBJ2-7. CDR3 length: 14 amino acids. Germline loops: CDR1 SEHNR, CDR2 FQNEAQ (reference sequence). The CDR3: CASSSSGIVYEQYF.

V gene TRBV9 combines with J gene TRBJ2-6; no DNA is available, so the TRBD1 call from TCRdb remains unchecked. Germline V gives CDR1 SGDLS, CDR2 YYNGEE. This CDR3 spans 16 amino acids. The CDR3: CASSVRHGLGANVLTF.

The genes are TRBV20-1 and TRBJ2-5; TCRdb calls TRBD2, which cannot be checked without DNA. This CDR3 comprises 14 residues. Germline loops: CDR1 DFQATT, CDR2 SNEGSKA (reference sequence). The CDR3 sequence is CSAGGLAWQETQYF.

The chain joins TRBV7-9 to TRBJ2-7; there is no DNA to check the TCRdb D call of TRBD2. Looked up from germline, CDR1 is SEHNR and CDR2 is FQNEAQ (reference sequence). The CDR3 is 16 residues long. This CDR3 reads CASSLGFGPLSYEQYF.

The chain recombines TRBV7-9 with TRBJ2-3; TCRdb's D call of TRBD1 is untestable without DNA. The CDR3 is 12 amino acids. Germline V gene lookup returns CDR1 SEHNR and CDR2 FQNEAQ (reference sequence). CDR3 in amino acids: CASSDRVLDKYF.

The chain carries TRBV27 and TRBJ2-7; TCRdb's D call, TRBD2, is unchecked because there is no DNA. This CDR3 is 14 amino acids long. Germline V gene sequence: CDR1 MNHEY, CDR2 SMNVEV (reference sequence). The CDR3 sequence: CASRSQLAGGEQYF.

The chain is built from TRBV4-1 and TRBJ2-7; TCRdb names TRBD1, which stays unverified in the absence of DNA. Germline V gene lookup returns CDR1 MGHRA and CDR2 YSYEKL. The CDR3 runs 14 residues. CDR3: CASSPTTGKDEQYF.

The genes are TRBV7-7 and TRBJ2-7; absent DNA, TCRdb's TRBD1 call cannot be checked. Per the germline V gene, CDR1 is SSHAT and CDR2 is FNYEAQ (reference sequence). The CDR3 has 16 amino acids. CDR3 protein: CASSPIQGAKGGEQYF.